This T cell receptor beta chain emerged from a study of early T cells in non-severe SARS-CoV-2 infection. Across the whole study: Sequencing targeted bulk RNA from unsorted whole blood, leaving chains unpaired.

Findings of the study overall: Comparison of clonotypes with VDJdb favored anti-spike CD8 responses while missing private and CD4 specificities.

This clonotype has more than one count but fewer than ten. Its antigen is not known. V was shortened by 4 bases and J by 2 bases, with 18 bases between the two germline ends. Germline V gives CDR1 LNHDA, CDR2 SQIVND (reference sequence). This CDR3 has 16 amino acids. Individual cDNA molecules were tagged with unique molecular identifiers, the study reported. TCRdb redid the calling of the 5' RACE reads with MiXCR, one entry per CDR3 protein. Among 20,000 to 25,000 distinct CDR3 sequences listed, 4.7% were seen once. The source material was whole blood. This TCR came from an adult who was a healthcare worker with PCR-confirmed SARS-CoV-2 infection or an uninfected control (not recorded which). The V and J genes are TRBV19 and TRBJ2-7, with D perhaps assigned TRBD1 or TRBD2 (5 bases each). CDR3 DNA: TGTGCCAGTAGTACCCCCCTGGGGACGGGGACCTACGAGCAGTACTTC. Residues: CASSTPLGTGTYEQYF.